Below are 16 T cell receptor beta chains sequenced from a single sample in a study of blood T cell repertoires in COVID-19. Here immunoSEQ multiplex PCR was the method, and the copy in TCRdb shows in-frame clones only, minus some. Of around 58,000 clones listed, about nine tenths are singletons. The sample taken for sequencing was peripheral blood. The receptors originated from a human donor in a cohort sampled during active COVID-19.

The chain joins TRBV11-2 to TRBJ2-1; 10 bases agree with TRBD2. CDR1 is SGHAT, CDR2 FQNNGV, per germline. The CDR3 consists of 15 residues. Trimming removed 3 bases from V and 8 bases from J; junction bases left unmatched: 7. The CDR3 reads CASSLIAGGIHEQFF. CDR3 DNA: TGTGCCAGCAGCTTGATAGCGGGGGGCATACATGAGCAGTTCTTC.

V and J are TRBV11-2 and TRBJ2-3; possibly TRBD2 for D (6 bases). The CDR3 spans 15 residues. Germline loops: CDR1 SGHAT, CDR2 FQNNGV. The ends were cut back, 3 bases at V and 3 bases at J, with 13 bases in the middle. CDR3 amino acids: CASSFGPLATDTQYF. CDR3 nucleotides: TGTGCCAGCAGCTTTGGCCCGCTAGCGACAGATACGCAGTATTTT. The complete variable domain, with remaining parts taken from reference TRBV11-2 and TRBJ2-3, reads EAGVAQSPRYKIIEKRQSVAFWCNPISGHATLYWYQQILGQGPKLLIQFQNNGVVDDSQLPKDRFSAERLKGVDSTLKIQPAKLEDSAVYLCASSFGPLATDTQYFGPGTRLTVL.

This chain uses TRBV9 with TRBJ2-7, with a tentative D call TRBD2 (6 bases). The CDR3 has 14 amino acids. Germline CDR1 and CDR2: SGDLS and YYNGEE. The V end lost 0 bases, the J end lost 5 bases, and 12 bases lay between the germline ends. The CDR3 protein is CASSVGGELNEQYF. DNA for the CDR3: TGTGCCAGCAGCGTAGGCGGGGAGTTAAACGAGCAGTACTTC.

The V call is TRBV2, the J call TRBJ2-2; tentatively, D is TRBD1 (6 bases). The length of the CDR3 is 14 residues. CDR1 is SNHLY, CDR2 FYNNEI, per germline. The V gene lost 4 bases and the J gene lost 7 bases, with 13 bases spanning the gap. The CDR3 DNA is TGTGCCAGCAGTGGGACAGTAATTGTCGGGGAGCTGTTTTTT. It encodes CASSGTVIVGELFF. The full variable domain, with the rest looked up from reference TRBV2 and TRBJ2-2, is EPEVTQTPSHQVTQMGQEVILRCVPISNHLYFYWYRQILGQKVEFLVSFYNNEISEKSEIFDDQFSVERPDGSNFTLKIRSTKLEDSAMYFCASSGTVIVGELFFGEGSRLTVL.

This clone has just a few counts. CDR3 DNA: TGTGCCAGCTCCGGGACAGCAGACTCCTACGAGCAGTACTTC. This sequence encodes CASSGTADSYEQYF. The chain carries TRBV18 and TRBJ2-7, with 7 bases matching TRBD1. This CDR3 is built from 14 residues. Germline lookup yields CDR1 KGHSH and CDR2 LQKENI. V was pared by 6 bases and J by 0 bases, with 5 bases of the junction left unmatched.

The genes are TRBV28 and TRBJ1-1; D might be TRBD1 (5 bases). Germline lookup yields CDR1 MDHEN and CDR2 SYDVKM. The CDR3 runs to 15 residues. V was shortened by 6 bases and J by 1 base, with 15 bases between the two germline ends. The CDR3 DNA reads as TGTGCCAGCAGCCCAGCGGGGGTTCGGAACACTGAAGCTTTCTTT. Encoded protein: CASSPAGVRNTEAFF.

The CDR3 nucleotides read TGTGCCAGCAAACCCTATGGCGTGAGGTCAGGGGGTGGCTACACCTTC. Translation gives CASKPYGVRSGGGYTF. The chain combines TRBV7-8 with TRBJ1-2; 7 bases match TRBD1. The trim removed 7 bases at V and 7 bases at J, leaving 18 bases unmatched. The CDR3 totals 16 residues. Germline CDR1 and CDR2: SGHVS and FQNEAQ. Full variable domain (missing parts from reference TRBV7-8 and TRBJ1-2): GAGVSQSPRYKVAKRGQDVALRCDPISGHVSLFWYQQALGQGPEFLTYFQNEAQLDKSGLPSDRFFAERPEGSVSTLKIQRTQQEDSAVYLCASKPYGVRSGGGYTFGSGTRLTVV.

V and J are TRBV7-8 and TRBJ2-7, with 10 positions matching TRBD1. Losses at the gene ends were 4 bases for V and 5 bases for J; bases not matched to a gene: 8. Germline V gives CDR1 SGHVS, CDR2 FQNEAQ. The CDR3 has 15 residues. The CDR3 nucleotides are TGTGCCAGCAGCTATCCCGGGACAGGGGTAAACGAGCAGTACTTC. This encodes CASSYPGTGVNEQYF.

This sequence joins TRBV3-1 (or the pseudogene TRBV3-2) and TRBJ2-3; unclear D gene. CDR3 length: 13 residues. V was clipped by 0 bases and J by 6 bases, with 7 bases between them. CDR1 and CDR2 (germline): LGHDT, YNNKEL (reference sequence). The CDR3 coding sequence is TGTGCCAGCAGCCAAGAGTTTCTCGATACGCAGTATTTT. The encoded protein is CASSQEFLDTQYF.

This chain links TRBV11-2 with TRBJ2-1, with 10 bases aligning to TRBD1. The CDR3 totals 15 residues. Germline CDR1 reads SGHAT; CDR2 reads FQNNGV. Unmatched junction bases numbered 10, after V lost 5 bases and J lost 9 bases. CDR3 DNA sequence: TGTGCCAGCAGCCCGACGGGACAGGGGCTTTCTGAGCAGTTCTTC. As protein: CASSPTGQGLSEQFF.

The chain links TRBV2 to TRBJ1-2; 7 bases fit TRBD1. The CDR3 runs 13 residues. Germline V CDR1 and CDR2: SNHLY, FYNNEI. Losses at the gene ends were 6 bases for V and 5 bases for J; bases not matched to a gene: 6. The DNA for the CDR3 is TGTGCCAGCAGGGCCGGGACAGCGTATGGCTACACCTTC. Translation: CASRAGTAYGYTF.

V gene TRBV5-1 combines with J gene TRBJ2-1; 7 nucleotides align to TRBD1. The CDR3 totals 15 residues. The junction had 9 bases not matched to a gene; V was cut back by 4 bases and J by 5 bases. The germline V gene has CDR1 SGHRS and CDR2 YFSETQ. The CDR3 DNA reads as TGCGCCAGCAGCGGAAGGGGGCTTCATGACAATGAGCAGTTCTTC. It is translated as CASSGRGLHDNEQFF.

The chain has TRBV12-3 or TRBV12-4 and TRBJ1-6; D is possibly TRBD1 (6 bases). CDR3 length equals 13 residues. V was pared by 5 bases and J by 7 bases, with 9 bases between. CDR3 bases: TGTGCCAGCAGTCCAGGGACAAATTCACCCCTCCACTTT. Its protein product is CASSPGTNSPLHF.

The chain uses TRBV29-1 and TRBJ1-1, with 7 nucleotides matching TRBD1. CDR1 and CDR2 (germline): SQVTM, ANQGSEA. The V gene end was trimmed by 6 bases and the J gene end by 5 bases; junction bases not matched to a gene: 9. This CDR3 is built from 13 residues. This CDR3 is CSVTGGGLTEAFF. CDR3 sequence (DNA): TGCAGCGTGACCGGAGGGGGCTTAACTGAAGCTTTCTTT.

The chain carries TRBV28 and TRBJ1-5; 8 nucleotides line up with TRBD1. The germline V gene encodes CDR1 MDHEN and CDR2 SYDVKM. CDR3 length: 16 amino acids. After removal of 4 bases from V and 2 bases from J, the junction contained 7 bases not matched to a gene. In nucleotides, the CDR3 is TGTGCCAGCAGTTCTCAGGGGGCGTTGGGCAATCAGCCCCAGCATTTT. Amino acids: CASSSQGALGNQPQHF.

The chain is built from TRBV6-5 and TRBJ2-2, with 7 bases identical to TRBD1. This CDR3 comprises 15 residues. V gave up 0 bases and J gave up 6 bases; unmatched junction bases: 4. The germline V gene encodes CDR1 MNHEY and CDR2 SVGAGI. CDR3 DNA sequence: TGTGCCAGCAGTTACTCGACTCAGGGGGCCGGGGAGCTGTTTTTT. Its protein is CASSYSTQGAGELFF.